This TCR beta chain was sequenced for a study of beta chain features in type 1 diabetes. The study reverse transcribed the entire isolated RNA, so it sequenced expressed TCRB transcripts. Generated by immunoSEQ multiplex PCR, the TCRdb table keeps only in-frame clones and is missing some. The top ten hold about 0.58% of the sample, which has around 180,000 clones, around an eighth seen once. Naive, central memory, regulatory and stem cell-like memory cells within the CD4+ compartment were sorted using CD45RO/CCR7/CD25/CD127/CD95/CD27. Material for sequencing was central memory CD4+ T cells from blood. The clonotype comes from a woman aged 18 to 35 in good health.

CDR3 sequence reads: CASSPGQGYGYTF. The CDR3 DNA reads as TGTGCCAGCTCACCGGGACAGGGATATGGCTACACCTTC. The V call is TRBV18, the J call TRBJ1-2; TRBD1 agrees at 9 bases. Germline assignment: CDR1 KGHSH and CDR2 LQKENI. This CDR3 region has 13 residues. V trimming: 3 bases; J trimming: 5 bases; junction bases outside the gene matches: 1.